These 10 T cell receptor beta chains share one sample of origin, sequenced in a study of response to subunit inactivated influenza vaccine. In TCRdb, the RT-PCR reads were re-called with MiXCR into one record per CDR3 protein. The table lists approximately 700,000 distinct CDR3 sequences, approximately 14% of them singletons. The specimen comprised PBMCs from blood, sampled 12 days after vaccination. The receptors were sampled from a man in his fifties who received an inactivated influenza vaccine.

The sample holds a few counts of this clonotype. The CDR3 region is CASREGGNPGEKLFF. In DNA form, the CDR3 reads TGCGCCAGCAGAGAGGGGGGTAACCCGGGAGAAAAACTGTTTTTT. The V and J genes are TRBV5-1 and TRBJ1-4; D might be TRBD1 (6 bases). Germline loops: CDR1 SGHRS, CDR2 YFSETQ. Trimming shortened V by 5 bases and J by 8 bases, and 19 bases separated the two germline ends. The CDR3 length is 15 residues.

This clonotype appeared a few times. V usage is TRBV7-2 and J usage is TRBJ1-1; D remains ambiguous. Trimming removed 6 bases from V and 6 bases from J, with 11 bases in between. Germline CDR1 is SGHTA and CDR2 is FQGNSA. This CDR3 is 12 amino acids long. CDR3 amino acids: CASSVGSPEAFF. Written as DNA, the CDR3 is TGTGCCAGCAGTGTGGGCAGTCCTGAAGCTTTCTTT.

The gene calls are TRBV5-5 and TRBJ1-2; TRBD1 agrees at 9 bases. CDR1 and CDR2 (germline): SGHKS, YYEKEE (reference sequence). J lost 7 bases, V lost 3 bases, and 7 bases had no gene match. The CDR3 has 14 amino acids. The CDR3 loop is CASSSNRGRIGYTF. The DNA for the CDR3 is TGTGCCAGCAGCTCGAACAGGGGGCGAATTGGCTACACCTTC.

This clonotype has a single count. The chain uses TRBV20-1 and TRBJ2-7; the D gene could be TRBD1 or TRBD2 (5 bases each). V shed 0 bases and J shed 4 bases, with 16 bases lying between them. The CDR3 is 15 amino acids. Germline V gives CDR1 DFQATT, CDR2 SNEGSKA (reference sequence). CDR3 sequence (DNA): TGCAGTGCTAGAGATACGGAGAGGGGTGGTTACGAGCAGTACTTC. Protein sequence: CSARDTERGGYEQYF.

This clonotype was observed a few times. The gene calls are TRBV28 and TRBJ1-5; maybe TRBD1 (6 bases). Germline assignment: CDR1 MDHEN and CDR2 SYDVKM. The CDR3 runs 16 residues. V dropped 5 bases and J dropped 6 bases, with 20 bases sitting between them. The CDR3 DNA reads TGTGCCAGCAGTCCGATCCTACAGGGAGTGAGTCAGCCCCAGCATTTT. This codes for CASSPILQGVSQPQHF.

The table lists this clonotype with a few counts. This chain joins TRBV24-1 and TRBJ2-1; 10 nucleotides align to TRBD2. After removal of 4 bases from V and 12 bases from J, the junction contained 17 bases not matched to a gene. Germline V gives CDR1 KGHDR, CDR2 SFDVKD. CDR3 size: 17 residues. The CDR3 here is CATSDPPLKRGGLRQFF. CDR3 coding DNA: TGTGCCACCAGTGACCCACCCCTCAAGCGGGGGGGGCTTCGGCAGTTCTTC.

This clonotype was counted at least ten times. The CDR3 protein is CGNGKDETQYF. CDR3 nucleotides: TGCGGAAACGGGAAGGACGAGACCCAGTACTTC. The chain is built from TRBV20-1 and TRBJ2-5; tentative D call: TRBD2 (5 bases). This CDR3 is built from 11 residues. Germline values: CDR1 DFQATT, CDR2 SNEGSKA (reference sequence).

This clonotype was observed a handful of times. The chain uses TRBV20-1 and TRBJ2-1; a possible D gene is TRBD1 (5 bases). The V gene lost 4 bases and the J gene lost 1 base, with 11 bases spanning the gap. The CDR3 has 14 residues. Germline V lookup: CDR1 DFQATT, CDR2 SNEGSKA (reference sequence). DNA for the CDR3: TGCAGTGCTATGGTAGCAGGGTCCTACAATGAGCAGTTCTTC. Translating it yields CSAMVAGSYNEQFF.

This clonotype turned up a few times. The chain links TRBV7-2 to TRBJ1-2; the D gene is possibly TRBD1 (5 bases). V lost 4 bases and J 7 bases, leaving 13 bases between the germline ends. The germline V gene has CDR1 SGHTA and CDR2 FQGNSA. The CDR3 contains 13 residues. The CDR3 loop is CASSSRRQGGYTF. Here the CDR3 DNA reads TGTGCCAGCAGCTCACGGCGGCAGGGTGGCTACACCTTC.

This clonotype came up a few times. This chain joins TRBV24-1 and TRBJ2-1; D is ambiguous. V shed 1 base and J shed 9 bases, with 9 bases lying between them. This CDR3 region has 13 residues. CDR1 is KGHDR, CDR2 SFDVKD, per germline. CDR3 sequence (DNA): TGTGCCACCAGTGATTTATTCCGCGCTGAGCAGTTCTTC. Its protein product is CATSDLFRAEQFF.